This TCR beta chain was profiled in a study of beta chain features in type 1 diabetes. Findings and caveats of the study: A greater similarity of naive, central memory and Treg TCRB repertoires was seen among patients than among healthy donors. Within each of all four CD4+ subsets, Type 1 diabetes patients had TCRB CDR3s that were moderately but significantly shorter.

Of note for this clone: No antigen is known for it.

The CDR3 runs 14 residues. Germline V gene data show CDR1 as SGHNT and CDR2 as YYREEE (reference sequence). Germline trimming cut 10 bases from V and 4 bases from J; bases unmatched to any gene: 10. Reverse transcription of all isolated RNA meant that expressed TCRB transcripts were sequenced. Assay used: immunoSEQ multiplex PCR; TCRdb lists only in-frame clones, some missing. The data contain some 330,000 clones, around 13% of them singletons. The clonotype was recovered from a woman aged 18 to 35 with type 1 diabetes. V and J are TRBV5-4 and TRBJ2-3, with TRBD2 identical over 9 bases. Material for sequencing was naive CD4+ T cells from blood. The CDR3 DNA sequence: TGTGCCGGCTCTATAGCGGGAGCGGCAGATACGCAGTATTTT. This encodes CAGSIAGAADTQYF. Drawing the rest from reference TRBV5-4 and TRBJ2-3, the complete variable domain is ETGVTQSPTHLIKTRGQQVTLRCSSQSGHNTVSWYQQALGQGPQFIFQYYREEENGRGNFPPRFSGLQFPNYSSELNVNALELDDSALYLCAGSIAGAADTQYFGPGTRLTVL.